The present entry profiles one T cell receptor (beta chain) with its context. Enrolled during active infection, Seattle patients were then followed longitudinally. Assay used: immunoSEQ multiplex PCR; TCRdb lists only in-frame clones, some missing. The table includes nearly 50,000 clones, about nine tenths detected once. V was clipped by 5 bases and J by 6 bases, with 8 bases between them. The CDR3 sequence is 12 residues long. CDR1 and CDR2 (germline): SGHNT, YENEEA. The source of the sample is a study of blood T cell repertoires in COVID-19. Background on the study: Sample material is recorded as cDNA or gDNA derived from T cells, B-cell-depleted T cells, or PBMCs.

V usage is TRBV11-3 and J usage is TRBJ2-1; D is unresolved. Sequencing input: peripheral blood. This receptor was obtained from a woman over 75 with COVID-19, enrolled during active disease. CDR3 sequence: CASSNLFNEQFF. CDR3 DNA: TGTGCCAGCAGCAATTTATTCAATGAGCAGTTCTTC.